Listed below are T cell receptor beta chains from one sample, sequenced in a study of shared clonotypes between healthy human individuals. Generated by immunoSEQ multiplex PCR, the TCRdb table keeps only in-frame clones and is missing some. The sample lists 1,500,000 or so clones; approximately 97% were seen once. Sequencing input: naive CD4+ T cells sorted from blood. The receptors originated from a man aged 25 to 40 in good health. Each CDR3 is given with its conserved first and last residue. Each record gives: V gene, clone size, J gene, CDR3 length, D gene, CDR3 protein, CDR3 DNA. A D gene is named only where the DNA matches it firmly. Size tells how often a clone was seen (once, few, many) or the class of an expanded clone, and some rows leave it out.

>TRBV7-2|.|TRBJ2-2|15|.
CASSLRGASPGELFF
TGTGCCAGCAGCTTACGGGGCGCATCTCCCGGGGAGCTGTTTTTT
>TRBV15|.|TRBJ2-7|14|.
CATSRDLGSYEQYF
TGTGCCACCAGCAGAGATCTGGGGTCCTACGAGCAGTACTTC
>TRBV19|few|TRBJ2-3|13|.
CASSGWGTDTQYF
TGTGCCAGTAGTGGTTGGGGGACAGATACGCAGTATTTT
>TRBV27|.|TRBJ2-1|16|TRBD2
CASSERLAGVRNEQFF
TGTGCCAGCAGCGAACGACTAGCGGGAGTTCGTAATGAGCAGTTCTTC
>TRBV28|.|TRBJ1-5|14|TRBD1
CASSFGTGGKAQHF
TGTGCCAGCAGTTTTGGGACAGGGGGCAAGGCCCAGCATTTT
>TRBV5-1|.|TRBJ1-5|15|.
CASSFGTGGDQPQHF
TGCGCCAGCAGCTTCGGGACCGGGGGGGATCAGCCCCAGCATTTT
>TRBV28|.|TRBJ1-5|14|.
CSTGRAFGNQPQHF
TGTTCCACAGGCCGGGCTTTTGGCAATCAGCCCCAGCATTTT
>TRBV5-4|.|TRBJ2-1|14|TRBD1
CASSLVTGWGEQFF
TGTGCCAGCAGCTTGGTGACAGGGTGGGGTGAGCAGTTCTTC
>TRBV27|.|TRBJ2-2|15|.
CASSSQGWNTGELFF
TGTGCCAGCAGTTCACAAGGCTGGAACACCGGGGAGCTGTTTTTT
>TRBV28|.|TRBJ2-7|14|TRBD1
CASRAQGVQYEQYF
TGTGCCAGCAGAGCACAGGGGGTTCAGTACGAGCAGTACTTC
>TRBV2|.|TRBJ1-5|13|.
CASSADGNQPQHF
TGTGCCAGCAGTGCCGACGGCAATCAGCCCCAGCATTTT
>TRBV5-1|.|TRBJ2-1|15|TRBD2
CASSSERERYNEQFF
TGCGCCAGCAGCTCCGAGCGGGAGCGCTACAATGAGCAGTTCTTC
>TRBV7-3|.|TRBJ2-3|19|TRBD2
CASSLVFSTSGSRTDTQYF
TGTGCCAGCAGCTTAGTATTCTCGACTAGCGGGAGTCGGACAGATACGCAGTATTTT
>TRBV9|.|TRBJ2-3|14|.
CASSFGTDTDTQYF
TGTGCCAGCAGCTTCGGGACGGACACAGATACGCAGTATTTT
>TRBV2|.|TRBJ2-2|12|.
CASSGFSGELFF
TGTGCCAGCAGTGGATTCTCCGGGGAGCTGTTTTTT
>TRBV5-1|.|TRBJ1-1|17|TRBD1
CASSLGTGGSLNTEAFF
TGCGCCAGCAGCCTCGGGACAGGGGGAAGTTTGAACACTGAAGCTTTCTTT
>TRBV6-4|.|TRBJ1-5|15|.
CASSDFRIIRQPQHF
TGTGCCAGCAGTGACTTCCGGATTATTCGGCAGCCCCAGCATTTT
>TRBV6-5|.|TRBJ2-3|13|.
CASRARGTDTQYF
TGTGCCAGCAGGGCACGAGGCACAGATACGCAGTATTTT
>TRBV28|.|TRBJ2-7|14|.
CASSFGGPSYEQYF
TGTGCCAGCAGTTTTGGGGGGCCCTCCTACGAGCAGTACTTC
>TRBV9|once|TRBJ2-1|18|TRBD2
CASSVGPSGRAVLYEQFF
TGTGCCAGCAGCGTAGGGCCTAGCGGGAGGGCCGTTTTGTATGAGCAGTTCTTC
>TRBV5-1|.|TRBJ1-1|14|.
CASSNLISNTEAFF
TGCGCCAGCAGCAACCTCATAAGTAACACTGAAGCTTTCTTT
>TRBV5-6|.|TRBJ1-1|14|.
CASSWRVSAGEAFF
TGTGCCAGCAGCTGGAGGGTATCGGCAGGTGAAGCTTTCTTT
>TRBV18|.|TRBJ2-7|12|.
CASSPGDHEQYF
TGTGCCAGCTCACCGGGGGACCACGAGCAGTACTTC
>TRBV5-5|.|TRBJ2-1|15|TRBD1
CASSAGTGGYNEQFF
TGTGCCAGCAGCGCCGGGACAGGGGGTTACAATGAGCAGTTCTTC
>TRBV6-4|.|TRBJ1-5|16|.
CASSDSAGSSAQPQHF
TGTGCCAGCAGTGACTCGGCAGGGAGCTCGGCTCAGCCCCAGCATTTT
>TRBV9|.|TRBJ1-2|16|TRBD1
CASSVGDRAFDYGYTF
TGTGCCAGCAGCGTTGGGGACAGGGCTTTTGACTATGGCTACACCTTC
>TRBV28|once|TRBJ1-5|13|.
CASLPWGDQPQHF
TGTGCCAGCCTTCCGTGGGGAGATCAGCCCCAGCATTTT
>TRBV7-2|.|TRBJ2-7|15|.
CASSLRGPSSYEQYF
TGTGCCAGCAGCTTAAGAGGGCCAAGCTCCTACGAGCAGTACTTC
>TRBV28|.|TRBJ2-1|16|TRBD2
CASSTRLAGVRGEQFF
TGTGCCAGCAGTACAAGACTAGCGGGAGTTCGCGGTGAGCAGTTCTTC
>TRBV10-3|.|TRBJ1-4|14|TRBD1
CAISEGTGDEKLFF
TGTGCCATCAGTGAAGGGACAGGGGATGAAAAACTGTTTTTT
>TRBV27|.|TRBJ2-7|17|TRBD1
CASSSWTGGIYSYEQYF
TGTGCCAGCAGTTCTTGGACAGGGGGAATTTACTCCTACGAGCAGTACTTC
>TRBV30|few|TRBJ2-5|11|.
CAWSDRETQYF
TGTGCCTGGAGTGACCGAGAGACCCAGTACTTC
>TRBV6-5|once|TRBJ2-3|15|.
CASRTRAPGADTQYF
TGTGCCAGCAGAACCCGGGCCCCTGGGGCAGATACGCAGTATTTT
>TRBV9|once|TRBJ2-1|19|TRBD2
CASSVVGRELAGVINEQFF
TGTGCCAGCAGCGTAGTCGGTCGGGAACTAGCGGGAGTCATCAATGAGCAGTTCTTC
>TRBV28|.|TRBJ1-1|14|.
CASSSDQANTEAFF
TGTGCCAGCAGTTCGGACCAAGCGAACACTGAAGCTTTCTTT
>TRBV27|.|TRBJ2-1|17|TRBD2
CASSFAAGTSGTYEQFF
TGTGCCAGCAGTTTCGCCGCCGGGACTAGCGGGACCTATGAGCAGTTCTTC
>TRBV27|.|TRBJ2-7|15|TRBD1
CASRTRDRGPYEQYF
TGTGCCAGCAGAACTCGGGACAGGGGACCCTACGAGCAGTACTTC
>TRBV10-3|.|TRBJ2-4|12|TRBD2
CAISGGKNIQYF
TGTGCCATCTCGGGAGGGAAAAACATTCAGTACTTC
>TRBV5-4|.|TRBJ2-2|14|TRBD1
CASSPRGYTGELFF
TGTGCCAGCAGCCCCAGGGGGTACACCGGGGAGCTGTTTTTT
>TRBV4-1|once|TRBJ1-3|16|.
CASSLGRGVTRNTIYF
TGCGCCAGCAGCTTGGGAAGGGGGGTCACCCGAAACACCATATATTTT
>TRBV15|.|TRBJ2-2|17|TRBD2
CATTPTSGRAFAGELFF
TGTGCCACCACACCGACTAGCGGGAGGGCCTTCGCCGGGGAGCTGTTTTTT
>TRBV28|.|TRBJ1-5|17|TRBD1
CASSLGVGQGGNQPQHF
TGTGCCAGCAGTTTAGGCGTTGGGCAGGGGGGCAATCAGCCCCAGCATTTT
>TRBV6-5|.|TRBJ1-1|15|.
CASRHTRGMNTEAFF
TGTGCCAGCAGACATACAAGGGGGATGAACACTGAAGCTTTCTTT
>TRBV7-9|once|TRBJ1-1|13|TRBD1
CASSAQGDTEAFF
TGTGCCAGCAGCGCACAGGGGGACACTGAAGCTTTCTTT
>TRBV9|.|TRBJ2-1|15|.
CASSRGGGTFNEQFF
TGTGCCAGCAGTCGAGGAGGGGGGACATTCAATGAGCAGTTCTTC
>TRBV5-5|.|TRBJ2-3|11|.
CASSTAGTQYF
TGTGCCAGCAGCACCGCGGGTACGCAGTATTTT
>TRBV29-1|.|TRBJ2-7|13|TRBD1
CSVAQDRASEQYF
TGCAGCGTTGCTCAGGACAGGGCTTCCGAGCAGTACTTC
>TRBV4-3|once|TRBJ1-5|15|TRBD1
CASSQVQGSDQPQHF
TGCGCCAGCAGCCAAGTACAGGGGAGTGATCAGCCCCAGCATTTT
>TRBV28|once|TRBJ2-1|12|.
CASSLSGNEQFF
TGTGCCAGCAGTTTATCCGGGAATGAGCAGTTCTTC
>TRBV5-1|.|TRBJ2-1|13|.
CASSFNVGAEQFF
TGCGCCAGCAGCTTCAACGTTGGGGCTGAGCAGTTCTTC
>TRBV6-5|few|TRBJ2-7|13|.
CASSSGTLYEQYF
TGTGCCAGCAGTTCCGGGACACTATACGAGCAGTACTTC
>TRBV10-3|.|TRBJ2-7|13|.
CATAGDGAYEQYF
TGTGCCACGGCGGGCGATGGGGCCTACGAGCAGTACTTC
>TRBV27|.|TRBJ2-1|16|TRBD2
CASSTYSGRMYNEQFF
TGTGCCAGCAGTACATATAGCGGGAGAATGTACAATGAGCAGTTCTTC
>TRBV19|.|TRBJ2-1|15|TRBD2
CASSTRLAGVNEQFF
TGTGCCAGTAGTACCCGACTAGCGGGAGTGAATGAGCAGTTCTTC
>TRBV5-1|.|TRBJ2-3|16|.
CASSSVGHPSTDTQYF
TGCGCCAGCAGCTCTGTGGGACATCCTAGCACAGATACGCAGTATTTT